This is a list of T cell receptor beta chains from one sample in a study of blood T cell repertoires in COVID-19. The table came from immunoSEQ multiplex PCR; TCRdb's copy has only in-frame clones and leaves some out. Among about 150,000 clones listed, roughly 85% were seen once. The source material was peripheral blood. The receptors stem from a man between 65 and 85 years old with acute or convalescent COVID-19. CDR3s include the opening cysteine and the closing phenylalanine or tryptophan. D genes are given only for firm matches. Size values are once, few and many counts, or a class for expanded clones, and some rows have none.

v_call	d_call	j_call	clone_size	cdr3_aa	cdr3_nt
TRBV2	TRBD1	TRBJ1-4	-	CASSSDRAATNEKLFF	TGTGCCAGCAGTTCCGACAGGGCCGCAACTAATGAAAAACTGTTTTTT
TRBV4-1	TRBD2	TRBJ2-3	once	CASSQDGSGSTDTQYF	TGCGCCAGCAGCCAAGATGGGAGCGGGAGTACAGATACGCAGTATTTT
TRBV5-6	-	TRBJ2-7	many	CASRNSGNYEQYF	TGTGCCAGCAGAAATAGCGGAAACTACGAGCAGTACTTC
TRBV5-6	TRBD1	TRBJ1-5	-	CASSYSDRGRNQPQHF	TGTGCCAGCAGCTATTCGGACAGGGGGCGAAATCAGCCCCAGCATTTT
TRBV29-1	TRBD2	TRBJ2-3	-	CSASQSGRAADTQYF	TGCAGCGCTTCCCAGTCCGGGAGGGCGGCAGATACGCAGTATTTT
TRBV18	TRBD1	TRBJ2-7	once	CASSFGQGAEQYF	TGTGCCAGCTCATTCGGACAGGGAGCCGAGCAGTACTTC
TRBV4-2	TRBD2	TRBJ2-7	few	CASSQDRVAGVSYEQYF	TGTGCCAGCAGCCAAGATCGGGTAGCGGGAGTATCTTACGAGCAGTACTTC
TRBV28	TRBD2	TRBJ2-1	-	CASELAGYNEQFF	TGTGCCAGCGAACTAGCGGGCTACAATGAGCAGTTCTTC
TRBV10-3	TRBD1	TRBJ2-7	few	CAIRRQGPYEQYF	TGTGCCATCAGAAGACAGGGGCCCTACGAGCAGTACTTC
TRBV9	TRBD2	TRBJ2-5	-	CASSVGVGGRLETQYF	TGTGCCAGCAGCGTAGGAGTTGGCGGGAGGTTAGAGACCCAGTACTTC
TRBV7-2	TRBD2	TRBJ2-3	once	CASSLLGRTSGSTDTQYF	TGTGCCAGCAGCTTACTTGGGCGGACTAGCGGGAGTACAGATACGCAGTATTTT
TRBV24-1	-	TRBJ2-7	once	CATSAGGAYEQYF	TGTGCCACCAGTGCTGGCGGCGCCTACGAGCAGTACTTC
TRBV27	-	TRBJ1-1	-	CASSGGRGTEAFF	TGTGCCAGCAGCGGGGGAAGGGGCACTGAAGCTTTCTTT
TRBV9	-	TRBJ1-1	few	CASSFTSNTEAFF	TGTGCCAGCAGCTTCACTTCGAACACTGAAGCTTTCTTT
TRBV18	-	TRBJ1-1	-	CASSPSVNTEAFF	TGTGCCAGCTCACCATCAGTGAACACTGAAGCTTTCTTT
TRBV15	TRBD2	TRBJ2-7	-	CATSIGSRLAEGHEQYF	TGTGCCACCAGCATCGGATCCAGACTAGCGGAAGGCCACGAGCAGTACTTC
TRBV4-1	TRBD1	TRBJ1-6	-	CASSQGDRRSHSYNSPLHF	TGCGCCAGCAGCCAAGGGGACAGGCGCTCTCACTCCTATAATTCACCCCTCCACTTT
TRBV6-2/TRBV6-3	TRBD1	TRBJ1-5	-	CASSYARQGHEPQHF	TGTGCCAGCAGCTATGCCCGACAGGGCCATGAGCCCCAGCATTTT
TRBV24-1	TRBD1	TRBJ2-3	-	CATQGAGTDTQYF	TGTGCCACTCAGGGGGCAGGGACAGATACGCAGTATTTT
TRBV7-2	-	TRBJ2-7	-	CASSLAGGESYEQYF	TGTGCCAGCAGCTTAGCAGGGGGGGAGTCCTACGAGCAGTACTTC
TRBV4-3	TRBD1	TRBJ2-7	-	CASSQDRQGREQYF	TGCGCCAGCAGCCAAGATCGACAGGGGCGTGAGCAGTACTTC
TRBV28	-	TRBJ2-7	once	CASSLYRFRGDNEQYF	TGTGCCAGCAGTTTATATAGGTTCAGGGGTGACAACGAGCAGTACTTC
TRBV7-9	TRBD2	TRBJ2-7	-	CASSLAPRRTSGYEQYF	TGTGCCAGCAGCTTAGCCCCTAGGAGGACTAGTGGGTACGAGCAGTACTTC
TRBV4-3	-	TRBJ1-1	-	CASSQAAGEYEAFF	TGCGCCAGCAGCCAAGCGGCAGGGGAGTATGAAGCTTTCTTT
TRBV24-1	TRBD1	TRBJ2-7	-	CATSTGGPSYEQYF	TGTGCCACCAGCACAGGGGGACCCTCCTACGAGCAGTACTTC
TRBV30	-	TRBJ1-5	-	CAWRPPGGINQPQHF	TGTGCCTGGAGGCCCCCCGGAGGGATTAATCAGCCCCAGCATTTT
TRBV24-1	TRBD2	TRBJ2-3	-	CATSGFSSGRFSDTQYF	TGTGCCACCAGTGGTTTTTCTAGCGGGAGGTTCTCAGATACGCAGTATTTT
TRBV19	-	TRBJ2-7	-	CASSKGDTISYEQYF	TGTGCCAGTAGCAAAGGGGACACAATTTCCTACGAGCAGTACTTC
TRBV7-6	-	TRBJ2-7	-	CASALDRSSYEQYF	TGTGCCAGCGCTCTTGACAGGTCCTCCTACGAGCAGTACTTC
TRBV7-2	-	TRBJ2-7	-	CASSPWAGFSYEQYF	TGTGCCAGCAGCCCTTGGGCGGGATTCTCCTACGAGCAGTACTTC
TRBV7-9	TRBD2	TRBJ2-1	-	CASSPRAGTSENEQFF	TGTGCCAGCAGCCCCAGAGCCGGGACTAGCGAGAATGAGCAGTTCTTC
TRBV28	TRBD2	TRBJ2-7	-	CASSPTSGRSYEQYF	TGTGCCAGCAGTCCCACTAGCGGGAGATCCTACGAGCAGTACTTC
TRBV4-3	TRBD1	TRBJ2-3	-	CASSQGTGGEADTQYF	TGCGCCAGCAGCCAAGGGACAGGGGGCGAGGCAGATACGCAGTATTTT
TRBV5-1	TRBD1	TRBJ2-3	once	CASSWTGETDTQYF	TGCGCCAGCAGCTGGACAGGGGAGACCGATACGCAGTATTTT
TRBV6-5	-	TRBJ1-1	-	CASSYVRGRTEAFF	TGTGCCAGCAGTTACGTTCGGGGTAGGACTGAAGCTTTCTTT
TRBV27	-	TRBJ2-1	-	CASSFRPVANNEQFF	TGTGCCAGCAGTTTTAGGCCAGTAGCGAACAATGAGCAGTTCTTC
TRBV7-3	TRBD2	TRBJ2-1	once	CASSLIAGGSNEQFF	TGTGCCAGCAGCTTAATAGCGGGAGGGTCGAATGAGCAGTTCTTC
TRBV5-4	TRBD2	TRBJ2-1	-	CASSLGTSGQYNEQFF	TGTGCCAGCAGCTTAGGGACTAGCGGGCAGTACAATGAGCAGTTCTTC
TRBV6-1	-	TRBJ1-5	once	CASSERGRNNQPQHF	TGTGCCAGCAGTGAACGAGGGAGGAACAATCAGCCCCAGCATTTT
TRBV2	TRBD1	TRBJ1-5	-	CASSGYRGLNQPQHF	TGTGCCAGCAGTGGCTACAGGGGGTTGAATCAGCCCCAGCATTTT
TRBV4-1	-	TRBJ2-2	-	CASSQVHGSTGELFF	TGCGCCAGCAGCCAAGTTCACGGGAGCACCGGGGAGCTGTTTTTT
TRBV2	-	TRBJ2-1	-	CASRPAGGSYNEQFF	TGTGCCAGCAGGCCGGCAGGGGGGTCCTACAATGAGCAGTTCTTC